This T cell receptor (beta chain) was recorded in a study of blood T cell repertoires in COVID-19. Measured with immunoSEQ multiplex PCR; TCRdb has only the in-frame clones, and not every one. The table shows 200,000 to 250,000 clones, with about 80% occurring only once. Germline-derived CDR1 and CDR2 are SGDLS and YYNGEE. The CDR3 spans 14 residues. J gave up 1 base and V 3 bases, and 3 bases lay outside the gene matches. In the case of this clone: The sample carries other DNA sequences with the same CDR3.

The genes are TRBV9 and TRBJ1-1, with TRBD1 identical over 7 bases. The sequence was obtained from a man in his forties who had recovered from COVID-19. The sequenced sample consisted of PBMCs or T cells enriched from blood (not recorded which). The CDR3, as DNA: TGTGCCAGCAGCGGGGGGGACAGGAACACTGAAGCTTTCTTT. Translated, it gives CASSGGDRNTEAFF.